The 18 T cell receptor beta chains below were found in one sample sequenced in a study of T cell repertoires in cytomegalovirus infection. TCRdb fed the reads into MiXCR, producing one record per CDR3 protein. The sample holds approximately 190,000 distinct CDR3 sequences, roughly 9% seen once. The sample taken for sequencing was PBMCs. Receptors were obtained from a human donor in good health (CMV status not recorded). Some clones in this sample may be carry-over from other donors' samples.

About this clonotype itself: One end of the junction is discordant with germline, which a read error may explain. The chain recombines TRBV5-4 with TRBJ2-2; tentatively, D is TRBD2 (7 bases). The CDR3 extends over 17 amino acids. The V gene's germline CDR1 is SGHNT and CDR2 YYREEE (reference sequence). DNA for the CDR3: TGTGCCGGCAGCTCTGGAGGGGGGAGGGCCACCACCGGGGAGCTGTTTTTT. Translation: CAGSSGGGRATTGELFF.

In this sample, this clonotype turned up a few times. The chain is built from TRBV28 and TRBJ2-3; 8 bases line up with TRBD1. The germline V gene encodes CDR1 MDHEN and CDR2 SYDVKM. V lost 5 bases to trimming and J lost 1 base; unmatched junction nucleotides: 8. The CDR3 covers 16 residues. The CDR3 sequence is CASSIPGTGGTDTQYF. DNA of the CDR3: TGTGCCAGCAGTATTCCCGGGACAGGAGGCACAGATACGCAGTATTTT.

V and J are TRBV19 and TRBJ1-1, with D perhaps TRBD1 (5 bases). Trimming took off 3 bases at V and 5 bases at J, with 10 bases between the two ends. Germline V CDR1 and CDR2: LNHDA, SQIVND (reference sequence). The CDR3 extends over 13 amino acids. The CDR3 region has the DNA TGTGCCAGTAGTATCGGCGGGGGAACTGAAGCTTTCTTT. As protein: CASSIGGGTEAFF. The full variable domain, with the rest looked up from reference TRBV19 and TRBJ1-1, is DGGITQSPKYLFRKEGQNVTLSCEQNLNHDAMYWYRQDPGQGLRLIYYSQIVNDFQKGDIAEGYSVSREKKESFPLTVTSAQKNPTAFYLCASSIGGGTEAFFGQGTRLTVV.

Turning to this clonotype: A much larger clone is a single base away; this may be a read error. Likely a read error: the CDR3 ends without its conserved phenylalanine or tryptophan. It is unclear where the CDR3 begins or ends on the DNA, so no DNA is shown, and the CDR3 is as TCRdb lists it. This chain uses TRBV5-1 with TRBJ2-1; no check of the table's D call, TRBD2, against the DNA was made. The CDR3 length is 11 residues, termini included. Germline CDR1 SGHRS, CDR2 YFSETQ. This CDR3 is CASSLAGGLLS.

V is TRBV20-1 and J is TRBJ2-1; possibly TRBD1 for D (6 bases). This CDR3 is built from 10 residues. Between the trimmed V and J ends, which lost 3 bases and 9 bases, there was a span of 6 bases. Germline V gives CDR1 DFQATT, CDR2 SNEGSKA (reference sequence). CDR3 protein: CSARDSEQFF. CDR3 nucleotides: TGCAGTGCTAGGGACAGTGAGCAGTTCTTC.

This clonotype was found many times. V and J are TRBV7-2 and TRBJ1-4; D is ambiguous. V was shortened by 5 bases and J by 0 bases, with 10 bases between the two germline ends. The CDR3 runs to 15 residues. The germline V gene encodes CDR1 SGHTA and CDR2 FQGNSA. This CDR3 is CASSPRPTTNEKLFF. The CDR3 nucleotides read TGTGCCAGCAGCCCGCGACCTACAACTAATGAAAAACTGTTTTTT.

The table lists this clonotype with a few counts. The V and J genes are TRBV28 and TRBJ1-5; TRBD1 agrees at 8 bases. Unmatched junction bases numbered 6, after V lost 7 bases and J lost 4 bases. CDR3 size: 14 residues. Per germline, CDR1 MDHEN and CDR2 SYDVKM. The CDR3 DNA reads TGTGCCAGCAAGGGCAGGGGGCGGAATCAGCCCCAGCATTTT. It codes for CASKGRGRNQPQHF.

This clonotype was found many times. The J gene is TRBJ2-6, the V gene TRBV6-2 or TRBV6-3, with 16 nucleotides matching TRBD2. CDR1 and CDR2 (germline): MNHEY, SVGEGT. This CDR3 region has 20 residues. Trimming removed 6 bases from V and 3 bases from J; junction bases left unmatched: 11. The CDR3 bases are TGTGCCAGCAGACAGACAGGGACTAGCGGGGGGGCCAATGGGGCCAACGTCCTGACTTTC. Translated, it gives CASRQTGTSGGANGANVLTF.

This clonotype showed up many times. V and J are TRBV6-2 or TRBV6-3 and TRBJ1-2; 9 bases fit TRBD1. The germline CDR1 and CDR2 sequences are MNHEY and SVGEGT. V lost 5 bases to trimming and J lost 7 bases; unmatched junction nucleotides: 17. CDR3 length: 17 residues. For the CDR3, the DNA is TGTGCCAGCAGTCATCTACAGGGGGCGGAATTGGTGATTGGCTACACCTTC. It yields the protein CASSHLQGAELVIGYTF.

This clonotype was detected many times. The chain combines TRBV7-2 with TRBJ2-3; D perhaps matches TRBD1 (6 bases). This CDR3 contains 13 residues. V lost 5 bases, J lost 2 bases, and 8 bases lay in between. CDR1 and CDR2 (germline): SGHTA, FQGNSA. The CDR3: CASSRDITDTQYF. CDR3 in DNA: TGTGCCAGCAGCCGGGACATCACAGATACGCAGTATTTT.

At least ten counts were recorded for this clonotype. The chain combines TRBV7-2 with TRBJ2-2; D is ambiguous. Germline lookup yields CDR1 SGHTA and CDR2 FQGNSA. This CDR3 has 14 amino acids. V lost 3 bases and J lost 1, with 6 bases in between. The CDR3: CASSFWQNTGELFF. The CDR3 nucleotides are TGTGCCAGCAGCTTTTGGCAGAACACCGGGGAGCTGTTTTTT.

This clonotype was picked up many times. The rearrangement uses TRBV12-3 or TRBV12-4 and TRBJ2-3; D uncertain. There are 14 residues in the CDR3. V was cut by 4 bases and J by 2 bases, with 10 bases left in between. CDR3 in amino acids: CASSSRMTTDTQYF. The DNA for the CDR3 is TGTGCCAGCAGTTCCAGGATGACCACAGATACGCAGTATTTT.

Ten or more counts support this clonotype. The chain links TRBV5-4 to TRBJ2-7; 14 bases align to TRBD2. CDR3 length: 15 residues. The germline V gene has CDR1 SGHNT and CDR2 YYREEE (reference sequence). Losses at the gene ends were 3 bases for V and 3 bases for J; bases not matched to a gene: 2. The CDR3 DNA sequence: TGTGCCAGCAGCTCCGGACTAGCGGGAGGCTACGAGCAGTACTTC. It translates to CASSSGLAGGYEQYF.

V and J are TRBV20-1 and TRBJ1-2; D is unresolved. The V end lost 0 bases, the J end lost 0 bases, and 8 bases lay between the germline ends. CDR1 and CDR2 (germline): DFQATT, SNEGSKA (reference sequence). The CDR3 totals 14 residues. CDR3 region: CSARDGRANYGYTF. DNA for the CDR3: TGCAGTGCTAGAGATGGCAGAGCTAACTATGGCTACACCTTC.

Only a few counts were recorded for this clonotype. The genes are TRBV19 and TRBJ2-7; 8 nucleotides agree with TRBD2. CDR1 is LNHDA and CDR2 is SQIVND in the germline V gene (reference sequence). Trimming removed 5 bases from V and 12 bases from J; junction bases left unmatched: 15. The CDR3 extends over 14 amino acids. This chain's CDR3 is CASSDSSGTRGRYF. In DNA, the CDR3 is TGTGCCAGTAGTGACTCCTCCGGGACTAGAGGTCGGTACTTC.

The chain links TRBV6-2 or TRBV6-3 to TRBJ2-1; 14 nucleotides match TRBD2. With V trimmed by 8 bases and J by 7 bases, 4 bases remained unmatched. Germline assignment: CDR1 MNHEY and CDR2 SVGEGT. CDR3 length: 14 amino acids. The CDR3 DNA reads TGTGCCAGCGGGACTAGCGGGAGTGGAAATGAGCAGTTCTTC. Its protein product is CASGTSGSGNEQFF.

This clonotype occurred a few times. This CDR3 reads CASRMGGSNEKLFF. DNA of the CDR3: TGCGCCAGCAGGATGGGAGGTTCTAATGAAAAACTGTTTTTT. V and J are TRBV5-1 and TRBJ1-4; D is unclear. CDR1 is SGHRS, CDR2 YFSETQ, per germline. The CDR3 contains 14 residues. V was clipped by 5 bases and J by 3 bases, with 11 bases between them.

This clonotype was picked up a small number of times. The chain employs TRBV19 and TRBJ2-3; D unclear. Trimming left V 3 bases short and J 2 bases short, with 12 bases between. From germline, CDR1 is LNHDA and CDR2 SQIVND (reference sequence). This CDR3 has 15 amino acids. The CDR3 protein is CASSMDRRPTDTQYF. The CDR3 DNA is TGTGCCAGTAGTATGGACCGTAGACCCACAGATACGCAGTATTTT.